Here is one T cell receptor (beta chain) with its context. Its antigen is as yet unknown. The entry originates in a study of T-cell reconstitution after alpha-beta-depleted transplantation in children. Study results and caveats: Diversity of TCRbeta at day 60 was high in some patients, arising from surviving recipient T cells and thymic progenitors. T-cell numbers and diversity one year post-transplant derived largely from freshly generated T cells.

The length of the CDR3 is 17 residues. The ends were cut back, 4 bases at V and 2 bases at J, with 15 bases in the middle. Germline values: CDR1 KGHSH, CDR2 LQKENI. Unique molecular identifiers tagged the TCRbeta library. Each CDR3 protein is one row after TCRdb ran MiXCR on the PCR reads. Of some 300,000 distinct CDR3 sequences listed, 10% are singletons. Specimen: PBMCs, collected before TCRalphabeta/CD19-depleted stem cell transplant. This TCR was recovered from a boy less than two years old with acute myeloid leukemia, due to receive a stem cell transplant. V gene TRBV18 combines with J gene TRBJ2-6; a weak D match, TRBD2 (6 bases). CDR3 amino acids: CASSLDGGIPGANVLTF. The CDR3 DNA sequence: TGTGCCAGCTCACTCGATGGGGGGATCCCTGGGGCCAACGTCCTGACTTTC.